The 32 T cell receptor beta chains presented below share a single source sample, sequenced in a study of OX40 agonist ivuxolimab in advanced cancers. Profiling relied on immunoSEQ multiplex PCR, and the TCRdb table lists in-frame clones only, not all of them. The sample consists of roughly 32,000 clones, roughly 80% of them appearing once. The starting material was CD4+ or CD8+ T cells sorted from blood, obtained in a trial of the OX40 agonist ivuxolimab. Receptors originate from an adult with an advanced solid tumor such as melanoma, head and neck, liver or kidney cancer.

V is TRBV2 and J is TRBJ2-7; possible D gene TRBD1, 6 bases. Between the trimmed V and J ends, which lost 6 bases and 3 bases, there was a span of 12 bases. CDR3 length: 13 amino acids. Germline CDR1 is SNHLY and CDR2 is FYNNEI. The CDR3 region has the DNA TGTGCCAGCAGCCGGGACAATAACTACGAGCAGTACTTC. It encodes CASSRDNNYEQYF.

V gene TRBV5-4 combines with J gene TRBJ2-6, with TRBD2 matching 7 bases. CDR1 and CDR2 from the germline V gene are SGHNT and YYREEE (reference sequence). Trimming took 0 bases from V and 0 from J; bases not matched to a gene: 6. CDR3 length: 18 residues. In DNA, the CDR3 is TGTGCCAGCAGCTTGGGCGGGGGACCCAGCTCTGGGGCCAACGTCCTGACTTTC. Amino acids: CASSLGGGPSSGANVLTF.

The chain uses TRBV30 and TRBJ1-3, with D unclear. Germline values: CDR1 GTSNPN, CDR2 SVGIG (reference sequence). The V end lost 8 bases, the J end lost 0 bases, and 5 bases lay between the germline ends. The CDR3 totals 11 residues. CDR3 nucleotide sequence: TGTGCCCGTCGCTCTGGAAACACCATATATTTT. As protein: CARRSGNTIYF.

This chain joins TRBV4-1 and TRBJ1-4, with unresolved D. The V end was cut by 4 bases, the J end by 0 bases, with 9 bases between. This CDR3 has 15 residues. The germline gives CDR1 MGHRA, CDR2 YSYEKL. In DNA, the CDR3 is TGCGCCAGCAGCCGGGCGGGAGCAACTAATGAAAAACTGTTTTTT. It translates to CASSRAGATNEKLFF.

CDR3: CASSEYQVTDTQYF. Here the CDR3 DNA reads TGTGCCAGCAGTGAATATCAGGTCACAGATACGCAGTATTTT. J is TRBJ2-3 and V is TRBV2, with D unresolved. The CDR3 consists of 14 residues. V lost 2 bases and J 2 bases, leaving 8 bases between the germline ends. Germline-derived CDR1 and CDR2 are SNHLY and FYNNEI. Based on the CDR3 plus reference TRBV2 and TRBJ2-3, the full variable domain is EPEVTQTPSHQVTQMGQEVILRCVPISNHLYFYWYRQILGQKVEFLVSFYNNEISEKSEIFDDQFSVERPDGSNFTLKIRSTKLEDSAMYFCASSEYQVTDTQYFGPGTRLTVL.

The CDR3 loop reads CASRLGLAGNEQFF. The DNA for the CDR3 is TGTGCAAGTCGCTTAGGACTAGCGGGGAATGAGCAGTTCTTC. The rearrangement uses TRBV12-2 and TRBJ2-1; the D call of TRBD2 is as the table states it, not checked on the DNA. TRBV12-2 is designated a pseudogene. CDR3 length: 14 residues.

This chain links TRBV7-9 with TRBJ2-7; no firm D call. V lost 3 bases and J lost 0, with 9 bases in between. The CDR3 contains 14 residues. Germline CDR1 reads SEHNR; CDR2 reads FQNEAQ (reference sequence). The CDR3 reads CASSFGQDSYEQYF. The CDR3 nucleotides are TGTGCCAGCAGCTTCGGCCAAGACTCCTACGAGCAGTACTTC. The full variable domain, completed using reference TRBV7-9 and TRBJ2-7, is DTGVSQNPRHKITKRGQNVTFRCDPISEHNRLYWYRQTLGQGPEFLTYFQNEAQLEKSRLLSDRFSAERPKGSFSTLEIQRTEQGDSAMYLCASSFGQDSYEQYFGPGTRLTVT.

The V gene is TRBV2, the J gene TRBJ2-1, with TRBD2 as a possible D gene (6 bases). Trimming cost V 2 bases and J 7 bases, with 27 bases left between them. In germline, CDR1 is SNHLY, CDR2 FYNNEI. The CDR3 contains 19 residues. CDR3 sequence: CASSERRYRGLLSVNEQFF. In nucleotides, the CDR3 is TGTGCCAGCAGTGAAAGGCGTTATAGGGGACTTTTGTCGGTAAATGAGCAGTTCTTC.

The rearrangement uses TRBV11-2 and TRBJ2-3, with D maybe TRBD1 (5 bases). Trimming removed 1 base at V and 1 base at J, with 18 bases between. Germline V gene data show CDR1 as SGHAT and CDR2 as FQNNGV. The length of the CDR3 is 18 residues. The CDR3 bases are TGTGCCAGCAGCTTAGCAGGGATCGGACCTGCAGGCACAGATACGCAGTATTTT. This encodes CASSLAGIGPAGTDTQYF. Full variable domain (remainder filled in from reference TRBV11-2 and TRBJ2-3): EAGVAQSPRYKIIEKRQSVAFWCNPISGHATLYWYQQILGQGPKLLIQFQNNGVVDDSQLPKDRFSAERLKGVDSTLKIQPAKLEDSAVYLCASSLAGIGPAGTDTQYFGPGTRLTVL.

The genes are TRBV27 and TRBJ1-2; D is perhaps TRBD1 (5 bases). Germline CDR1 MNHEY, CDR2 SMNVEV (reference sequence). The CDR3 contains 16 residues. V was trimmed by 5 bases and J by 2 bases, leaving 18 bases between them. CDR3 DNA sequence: TGTGCCAGCAGTGCCTCCGGGACGGGGAAGAACTATGGCTACACCTTC. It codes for CASSASGTGKNYGYTF.

CDR3 DNA: TGTGCCAGCAGGACGGGACAGATGAACACTGAAGCTTTCTTT. This encodes CASRTGQMNTEAFF. The chain has TRBV6-5 and TRBJ1-1, with 7 positions matching TRBD1. In germline, CDR1 is MNHEY, CDR2 SVGAGI. J was trimmed by 0 bases and V by 6 bases; bases with no gene match: 4. CDR3 length equals 14 residues.

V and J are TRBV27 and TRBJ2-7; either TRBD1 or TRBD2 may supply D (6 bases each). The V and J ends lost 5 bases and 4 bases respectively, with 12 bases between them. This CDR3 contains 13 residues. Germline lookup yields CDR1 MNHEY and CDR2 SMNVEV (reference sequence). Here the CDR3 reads CASSRGARYEQYF. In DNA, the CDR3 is TGTGCCAGCAGTAGGGGGGCCCGATACGAGCAGTACTTC.

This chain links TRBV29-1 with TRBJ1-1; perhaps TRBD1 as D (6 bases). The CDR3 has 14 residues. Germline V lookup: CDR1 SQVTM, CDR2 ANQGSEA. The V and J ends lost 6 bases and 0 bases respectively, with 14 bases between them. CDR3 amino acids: CSVFWGAMNTEAFF. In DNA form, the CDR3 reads TGCAGCGTGTTCTGGGGGGCCATGAACACTGAAGCTTTCTTT.

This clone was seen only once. Here the CDR3 reads CASSIDGESTNEKLFF. The CDR3 bases are TGTGCCAGTAGTATAGATGGGGAATCAACTAATGAAAAACTGTTTTTT. This chain joins TRBV19 and TRBJ1-4; D is uncertain. The germline gives CDR1 LNHDA, CDR2 SQIVND (reference sequence). With 0 bases removed from V and 0 bases from J, the gap between germline ends came to 8 bases. The CDR3 runs 16 residues.

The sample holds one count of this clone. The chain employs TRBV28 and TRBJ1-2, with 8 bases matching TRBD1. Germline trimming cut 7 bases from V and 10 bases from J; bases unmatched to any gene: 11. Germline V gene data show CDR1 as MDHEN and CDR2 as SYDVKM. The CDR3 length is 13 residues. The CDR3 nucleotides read TGTGCCAGCAACCAGGGGGCAGGGGGCGTCTACACCTTC. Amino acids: CASNQGAGGVYTF.

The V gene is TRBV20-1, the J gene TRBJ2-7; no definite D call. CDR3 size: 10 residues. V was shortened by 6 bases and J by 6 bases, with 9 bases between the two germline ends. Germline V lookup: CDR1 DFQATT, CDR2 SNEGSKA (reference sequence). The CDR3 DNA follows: TGCAGTGCCACAAGAAGCGAGCAGTACTTC. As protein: CSATRSEQYF.

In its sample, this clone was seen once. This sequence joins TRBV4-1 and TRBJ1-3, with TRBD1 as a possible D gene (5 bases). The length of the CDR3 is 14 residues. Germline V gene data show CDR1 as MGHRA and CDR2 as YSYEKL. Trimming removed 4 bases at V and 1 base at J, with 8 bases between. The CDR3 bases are TGCGCCAGCAGCCGGGGGGGGTCTGGAAACACCATATATTTT. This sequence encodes CASSRGGSGNTIYF.

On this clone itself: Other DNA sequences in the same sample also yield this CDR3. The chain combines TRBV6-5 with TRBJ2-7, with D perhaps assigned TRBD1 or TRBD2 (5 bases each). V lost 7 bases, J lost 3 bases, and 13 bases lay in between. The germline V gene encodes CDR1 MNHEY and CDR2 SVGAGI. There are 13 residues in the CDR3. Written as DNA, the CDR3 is TGTGCCAGCACCCGGGGTGGGGGCTACGAGCAGTACTTC. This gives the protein CASTRGGGYEQYF.

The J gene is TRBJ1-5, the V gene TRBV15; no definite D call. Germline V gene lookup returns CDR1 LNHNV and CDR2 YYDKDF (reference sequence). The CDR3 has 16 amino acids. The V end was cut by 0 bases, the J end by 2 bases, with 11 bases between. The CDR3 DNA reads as TGTGCCACCAGCAGAGATCTTGGGTATGGCAATCAGCCCCAGCATTTT. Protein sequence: CATSRDLGYGNQPQHF.

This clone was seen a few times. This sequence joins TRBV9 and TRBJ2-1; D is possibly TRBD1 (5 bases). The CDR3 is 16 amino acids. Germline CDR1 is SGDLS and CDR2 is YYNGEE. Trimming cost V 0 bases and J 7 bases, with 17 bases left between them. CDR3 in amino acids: CASSVVPMGLWNEQFF. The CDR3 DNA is TGTGCCAGCAGCGTAGTTCCCATGGGGCTATGGAATGAGCAGTTCTTC.

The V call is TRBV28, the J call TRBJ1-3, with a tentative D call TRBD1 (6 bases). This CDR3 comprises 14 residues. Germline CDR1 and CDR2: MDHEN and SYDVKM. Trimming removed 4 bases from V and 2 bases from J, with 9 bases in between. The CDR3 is CASSSYRAGNTIYF. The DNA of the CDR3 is TGTGCCAGCAGTTCTTACAGGGCTGGAAACACCATATATTTT.

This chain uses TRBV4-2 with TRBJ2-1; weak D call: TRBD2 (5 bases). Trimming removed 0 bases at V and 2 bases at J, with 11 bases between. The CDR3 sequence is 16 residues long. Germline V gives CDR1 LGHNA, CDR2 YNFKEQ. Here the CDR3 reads CASSQEARLTYNEQFF. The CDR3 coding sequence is TGTGCCAGCAGCCAAGAGGCGAGACTAACCTACAATGAGCAGTTCTTC.

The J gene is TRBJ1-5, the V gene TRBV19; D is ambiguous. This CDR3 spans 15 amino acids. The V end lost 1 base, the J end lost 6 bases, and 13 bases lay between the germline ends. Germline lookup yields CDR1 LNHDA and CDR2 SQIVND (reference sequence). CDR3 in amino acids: CASSIGSSRGQPQHF. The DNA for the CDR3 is TGTGCCAGTAGTATAGGGTCTTCGCGGGGTCAGCCCCAGCATTTT. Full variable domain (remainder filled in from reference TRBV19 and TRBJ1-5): DGGITQSPKYLFRKEGQNVTLSCEQNLNHDAMYWYRQDPGQGLRLIYYSQIVNDFQKGDIAEGYSVSREKKESFPLTVTSAQKNPTAFYLCASSIGSSRGQPQHFGDGTRLSIL.

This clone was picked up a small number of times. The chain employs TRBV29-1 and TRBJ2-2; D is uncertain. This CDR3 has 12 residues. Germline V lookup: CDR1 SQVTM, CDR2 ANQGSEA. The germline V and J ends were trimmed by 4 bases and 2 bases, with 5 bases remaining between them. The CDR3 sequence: CSVAYNTGELFF. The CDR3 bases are TGCAGCGTTGCCTATAACACCGGGGAGCTGTTTTTT.

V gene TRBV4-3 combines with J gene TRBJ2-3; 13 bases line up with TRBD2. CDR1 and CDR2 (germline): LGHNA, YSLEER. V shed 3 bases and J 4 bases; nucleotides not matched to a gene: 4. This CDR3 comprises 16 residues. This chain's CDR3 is CASSHSLAGGADTQYF. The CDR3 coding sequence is TGCGCCAGCAGCCATTCACTAGCGGGAGGGGCAGATACGCAGTATTTT.

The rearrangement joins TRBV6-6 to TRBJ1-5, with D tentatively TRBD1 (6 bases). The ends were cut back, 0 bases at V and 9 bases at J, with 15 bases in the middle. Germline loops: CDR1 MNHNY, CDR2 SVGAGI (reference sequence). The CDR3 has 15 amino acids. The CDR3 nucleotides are TGTGCCAGCAGTTACTCAGGGGACACCGATATGCCCCAGCATTTT. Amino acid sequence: CASSYSGDTDMPQHF.

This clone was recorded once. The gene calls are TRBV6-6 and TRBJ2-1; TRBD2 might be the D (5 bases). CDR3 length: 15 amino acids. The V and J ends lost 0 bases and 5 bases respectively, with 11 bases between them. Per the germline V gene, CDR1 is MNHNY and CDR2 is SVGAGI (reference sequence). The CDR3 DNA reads TGTGCCAGCAGTTACTCGAAAGGACTTAACAATGAGCAGTTCTTC. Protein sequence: CASSYSKGLNNEQFF.

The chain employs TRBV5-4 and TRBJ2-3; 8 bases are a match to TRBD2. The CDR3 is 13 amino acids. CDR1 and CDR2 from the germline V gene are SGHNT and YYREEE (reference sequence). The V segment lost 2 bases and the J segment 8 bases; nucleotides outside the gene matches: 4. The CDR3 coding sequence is TGTGCCAGCAGCTTCTCCGCGGGAGGTACGCAGTATTTT. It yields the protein CASSFSAGGTQYF.

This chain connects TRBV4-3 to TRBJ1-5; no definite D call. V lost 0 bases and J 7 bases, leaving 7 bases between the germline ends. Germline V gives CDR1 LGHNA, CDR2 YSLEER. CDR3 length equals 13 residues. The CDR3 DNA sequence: TGCGCCAGCAGCCAAGACCCAGAACAGCCCCAGCATTTT. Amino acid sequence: CASSQDPEQPQHF.

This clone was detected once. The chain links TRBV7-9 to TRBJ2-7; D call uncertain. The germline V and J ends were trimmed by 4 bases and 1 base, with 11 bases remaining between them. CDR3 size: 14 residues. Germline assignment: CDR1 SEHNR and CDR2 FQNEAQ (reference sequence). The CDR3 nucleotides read TGTGCCAGCAGCTCCCTTGGGCAGTCCTACGAGCAGTACTTC. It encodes CASSSLGQSYEQYF.

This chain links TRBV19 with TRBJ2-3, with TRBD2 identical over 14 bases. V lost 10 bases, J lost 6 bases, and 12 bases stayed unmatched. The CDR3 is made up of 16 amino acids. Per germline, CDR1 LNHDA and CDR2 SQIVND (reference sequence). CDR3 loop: CATSLGLAGARDTQYF. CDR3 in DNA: TGTGCCACTTCGTTGGGACTAGCGGGAGCAAGGGATACGCAGTATTTT.

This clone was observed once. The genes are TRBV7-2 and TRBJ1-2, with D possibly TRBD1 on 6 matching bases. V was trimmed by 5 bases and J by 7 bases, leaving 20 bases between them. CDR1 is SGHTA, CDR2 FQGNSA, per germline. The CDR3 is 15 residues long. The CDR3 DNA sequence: TGTGCCAGCAGCCCCGGGACACCGCTGCCCCGTGGCTACACCTTC. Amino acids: CASSPGTPLPRGYTF.